Listed below are T cell receptor beta chains from one sample, sequenced in a study of blood T cell repertoires in COVID-19. Here immunoSEQ multiplex PCR was the method, and the copy in TCRdb shows in-frame clones only, minus some. The table records 200,000 or so clones, about nine tenths of them present only once. Sequenced: peripheral blood. Every receptor here comes from an older woman with acute or convalescent COVID-19. Each CDR3 is given with its conserved first and last residue. The order of the fields is J gene, clone size, V gene, D gene, CDR3 DNA, CDR3 protein. The D gene is left open where the match is weak. Expanded clones get a size class; other rows say once, few or many, or leave the size out.

>TRBJ2-1|.|TRBV28|.
TGTGCCAGCAGCCCGACCCGGACAGGGAGGGCGAATGAGCAGTTCTTC
CASSPTRTGRANEQFF
>TRBJ1-5|.|TRBV28|.
TGTGCCAGCAGTTTTCAAGGACAGTCCGGACATCAGCCCCAGCATTTT
CASSFQGQSGHQPQHF
>TRBJ2-3|.|TRBV6-2/TRBV6-3|TRBD1
TGTGCCAGCAGTTATGTGACCGGGACAGGGGGCGCGGCGGAAACAGATACGCAGTATTTT
CASSYVTGTGGAAETDTQYF
>TRBJ2-5|once|TRBV28|TRBD2
TGTGCCAGCAACCTTAGCGGGAGCCAAGAGACCCAGTACTTC
CASNLSGSQETQYF
>TRBJ1-2|.|TRBV19|TRBD1
TGTGCCAGTAGCAAGGACAGGGGAAACTATGGCTACACCTTC
CASSKDRGNYGYTF
>TRBJ2-1|few|TRBV7-3|TRBD2
TGTGCCAGCAGCACTTCACCCGGGACTAGCGTCTACAATGAGCAGTTCTTC
CASSTSPGTSVYNEQFF
>TRBJ2-3|.|TRBV3-1/TRBV3-2|TRBD2
TGTGCCAGCACCTTAAGCGGGGGGGCGCAGTATTTT
CASTLSGGAQYF
>TRBJ1-1|.|TRBV5-1|.
TGCGCCAGCAGCCCAACCCCGGGACAAATGAACACTGAAGCTTTCTTT
CASSPTPGQMNTEAFF
>TRBJ2-3|.|TRBV5-1|.
TGCGCCAGCAGGCAGGGTTCAGATACGCAGTATTTT
CASRQGSDTQYF
>TRBJ1-5|.|TRBV19|.
TGTGCCAGTAGTATGTTTGGTTTGGGCAGCAATCAGCCCCAGCATTTT
CASSMFGLGSNQPQHF
>TRBJ2-3|few|TRBV6-5|.
TGTGCCAGCGGGCCCATCCGCACAGATACGCAGTATTTT
CASGPIRTDTQYF
>TRBJ1-2|.|TRBV19|.
TGTGCCAGTAGTATCCAATTTGGCAGCCCTAGCTATGGCTACACCTTC
CASSIQFGSPSYGYTF
>TRBJ2-4|many|TRBV4-3|.
TGCGCCAGCAGCCCTGGCCGCGGAAGTTTAGCCAAAAACATTCAGTACTTC
CASSPGRGSLAKNIQYF
>TRBJ1-3|.|TRBV5-1|TRBD1
TGCGCCAGCAGCCCTCCCGGGACAGCCTCTGGAAACACCATATATTTT
CASSPPGTASGNTIYF
>TRBJ2-3|.|TRBV10-1|TRBD2
TGCGCCAGCAGTGAGTCTCGGAGCGGGGGGGCCGATACGCAGTATTTT
CASSESRSGGADTQYF
>TRBJ1-5|few|TRBV4-1|TRBD1
TGCGCCAGCAGCCAACCCAGGACAGGGGACCTATATAGCAATCAGCCCCAGCATTTT
CASSQPRTGDLYSNQPQHF
>TRBJ2-2|.|TRBV6-4|.
TGTGCCAGCAGGCCCGGGGGGCCAAGTATCACCGGGGAGCTGTTTTTT
CASRPGGPSITGELFF
>TRBJ1-1|.|TRBV7-9|.
TGTGCCAGCAGTGGACAGCTGAACACTGAAGCTTTCTTT
CASSGQLNTEAFF
>TRBJ2-1|.|TRBV25-1|TRBD2
TGTGCCAGCAGTGGAGCGGGAGGGCCCCTCAATGAGCAGTTCTTC
CASSGAGGPLNEQFF
>TRBJ1-3|few|TRBV5-1|.
TGCGCCAGCAGCTTGGACAGCTCTGGAAACACCATATATTTT
CASSLDSSGNTIYF
>TRBJ1-2|few|TRBV4-3|.
TGCGCCAGCAGCCAAGATCCGATACAGCCCTCCCGCACCTTC
CASSQDPIQPSRTF
>TRBJ1-2|many|TRBV14|.
TGTGCCAGCAGCCCCCGGACAGAGTACTATGGCTACACCTTC
CASSPRTEYYGYTF
>TRBJ1-2|.|TRBV6-4|TRBD1
TGTGCCAGCAGACGGGACAGCGGATTTAACTATGGCTACACCTTC
CASRRDSGFNYGYTF
>TRBJ2-1|.|TRBV29-1|.
TGCAGCGTTGGTAGGGGTTCGGGCTCCTACAATGAGCAGTTCTTC
CSVGRGSGSYNEQFF
>TRBJ2-7|.|TRBV4-3|.
TGCGCCAGCAGCCAAGATTCGCCATTTAGCTCCTACGAGCAGTACTTC
CASSQDSPFSSYEQYF
>TRBJ2-7|few|TRBV12-5|.
TGTGCTAGTGGTTTGGTACACGGATACCGGGAGCCCTACGAGCAGTACTTC
CASGLVHGYREPYEQYF
>TRBJ1-2|.|TRBV7-2|.
TGTGCCAGCAGCTACCACATAGGGGTTGACTATGGCTACACCTTC
CASSYHIGVDYGYTF
>TRBJ1-3|.|TRBV6-5|.
TGTGCCAGCAGGCCAGTGTCTGGAAACACCATATATTTT
CASRPVSGNTIYF
>TRBJ2-5|.|TRBV15|TRBD2
TGTGCCACCAGCAGAGATCTTCCTAGCGGGACAGAGACCCAGTACTTC
CATSRDLPSGTETQYF
>TRBJ2-3|.|TRBV15|TRBD2
TGTGCCACCAGCAGACCCCGCGGGGGGGCCAGAGATACGCAGTATTTT
CATSRPRGGARDTQYF
>TRBJ1-5|.|TRBV7-2|.
TGTGCCAGCAGCTTAACAAGTTATAGCAATCAGCCCCAGCATTTT
CASSLTSYSNQPQHF
>TRBJ2-7|.|TRBV4-1|.
TGCGCCAGCAGCCAAGAGGACAGAAGCTCCTACGAGCAGTACTTC
CASSQEDRSSYEQYF
>TRBJ1-5|.|TRBV7-8|TRBD1
TGTGCCAGCAGCGATAGGACAGGGGCCATAAGCAATCAGCCCCAGCATTTT
CASSDRTGAISNQPQHF
>TRBJ2-2|.|TRBV3-1/TRBV3-2|.
TGTGCCAGCAGCCAAGATGGGCGGGGGCGCTTCGGGGAGCTGTTTTTT
CASSQDGRGRFGELFF
>TRBJ1-4|.|TRBV2|.
TGTGCCGTCTCAAGGGGTGAGAATGAAAAACTGTTTTTT
CAVSRGENEKLFF
>TRBJ1-6|.|TRBV28|TRBD1
TGTGCCAGCGGACAGGGCTTTTCACCCCTCCACTTT
CASGQGFSPLHF
>TRBJ1-2|.|TRBV5-4|.
TGTGCCAGCAGCTTGAACAGGTTAACCTATGGCTACACCTTC
CASSLNRLTYGYTF
>TRBJ1-2|.|TRBV14|TRBD1
TGTGCCAGCAGCCAACCACCGGGACAGGGAAGATATGGCTACACCTTC
CASSQPPGQGRYGYTF
>TRBJ1-3|few|TRBV7-9|.
TGTGCCAGCAGCTTAGCGGGGGCGGAGGGAAACACCATATATTTT
CASSLAGAEGNTIYF
>TRBJ1-6|.|TRBV7-2|.
TGTGCCAGCAGCTTAGGAGGGGGAAGTAATTCACCCCTCCACTTT
CASSLGGGSNSPLHF
>TRBJ2-3|.|TRBV6-5|TRBD1
TGTGCCAGCAGTTTATCCAGGGGGAGTCCAGATACGCAGTATTTT
CASSLSRGSPDTQYF
>TRBJ1-3|.|TRBV2|TRBD1
TGTGCCAGCGGACAGGGGCCCGACACCATATATTTT
CASGQGPDTIYF
>TRBJ2-3|.|TRBV5-1|TRBD1
TGCGCCAGCAGCTTTGGACAGGGAACAGATACGCAGTATTTT
CASSFGQGTDTQYF
>TRBJ1-1|.|TRBV11-3|.
TGTGCCAGCAGCGCCCGGGGGGGGTCGGCTTTCTTT
CASSARGGSAFF